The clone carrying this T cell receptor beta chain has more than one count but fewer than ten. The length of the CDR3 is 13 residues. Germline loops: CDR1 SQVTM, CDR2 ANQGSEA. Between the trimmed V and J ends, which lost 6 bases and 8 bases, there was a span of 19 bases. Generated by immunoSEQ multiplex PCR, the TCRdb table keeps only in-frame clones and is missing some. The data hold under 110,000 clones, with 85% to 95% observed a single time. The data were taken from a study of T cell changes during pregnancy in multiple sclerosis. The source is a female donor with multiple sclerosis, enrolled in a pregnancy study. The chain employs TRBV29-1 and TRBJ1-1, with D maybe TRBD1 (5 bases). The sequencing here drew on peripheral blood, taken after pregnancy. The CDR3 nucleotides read TGCAGCGTGGCGAGAGGGAGGGGATCCGAAGCTTTCTTT. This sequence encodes CSVARGRGSEAFF.